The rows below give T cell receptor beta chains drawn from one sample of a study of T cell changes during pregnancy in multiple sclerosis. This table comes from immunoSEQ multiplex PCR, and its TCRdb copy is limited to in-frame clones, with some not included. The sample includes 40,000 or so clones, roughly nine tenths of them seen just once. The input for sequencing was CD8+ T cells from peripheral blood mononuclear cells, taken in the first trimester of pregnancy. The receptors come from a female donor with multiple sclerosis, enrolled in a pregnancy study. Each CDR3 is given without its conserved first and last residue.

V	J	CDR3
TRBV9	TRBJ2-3	ASSTPGTDPTDTQY
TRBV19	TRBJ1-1	ASSISPGGTEAF
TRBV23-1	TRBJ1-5	ASSQSISRPDQPQH
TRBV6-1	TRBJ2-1	ASSEAIRLAGEYNEQF
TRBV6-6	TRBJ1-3	ASSYNAVSGNTIY
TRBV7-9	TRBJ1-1	ASSLNFEAF
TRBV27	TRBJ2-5	ASSLTVNLQETQY
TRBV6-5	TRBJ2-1	ASTVGGVNEQF
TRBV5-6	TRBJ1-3	ASTSQSSGNTIY
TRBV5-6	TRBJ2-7	ASSPGQEPYEQY
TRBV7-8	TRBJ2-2	ASSLQGNTGELF
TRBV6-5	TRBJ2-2	ASSYTAGGSTGELF
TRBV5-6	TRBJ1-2	ASSYLTGRNYGYT
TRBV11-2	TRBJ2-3	ASSLSVMGGEDTQY
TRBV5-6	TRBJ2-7	ASSLTGVYEQY
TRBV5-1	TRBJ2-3	ASSLVSAGTNTDTQY
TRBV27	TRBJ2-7	ASSLSIGTGYYEQY
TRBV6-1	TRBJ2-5	ASSEGGVWETQY
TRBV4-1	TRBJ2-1	ASSPTRGGMPEQF
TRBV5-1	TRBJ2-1	ASSLSGGRNEQF
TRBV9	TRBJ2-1	ASSYNTGGDEQF
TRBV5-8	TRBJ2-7	ASSLNEDRASYEQY
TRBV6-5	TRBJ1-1	ASSYAGPAGTEAF
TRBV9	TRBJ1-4	ASSVQGGAGEEKLF
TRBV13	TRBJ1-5	ASSPSLDGPQH
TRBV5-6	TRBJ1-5	ASSPWDRNQPQH
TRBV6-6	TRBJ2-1	ASSKQGDGEQF
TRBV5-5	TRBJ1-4	ASSLASWDRENEKLF
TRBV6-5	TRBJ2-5	ATLALRGFQETQY
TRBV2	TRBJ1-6	ASSEDYGNSPLH
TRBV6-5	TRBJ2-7	ASSYDYTSFSYEQY
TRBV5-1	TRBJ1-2	ASSSDRAYGYT
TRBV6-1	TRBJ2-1	ASSERAGGYNEQF
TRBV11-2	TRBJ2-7	ASSFGTGLEQY
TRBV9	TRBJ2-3	ASNMGGSTDTQY
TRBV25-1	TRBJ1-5	ASSDRGIYQPQH
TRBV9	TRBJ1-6	ASSWTGDRSPLH
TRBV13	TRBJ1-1	ASSSEVMSAF
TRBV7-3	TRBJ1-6	ASSSQGAGNSPLH
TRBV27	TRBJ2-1	ASNLGDRPYNEQF
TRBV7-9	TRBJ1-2	ASSARFLDGYT
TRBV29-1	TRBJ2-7	SVEPIETGTYEQY
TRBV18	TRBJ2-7	ASSPDRGTYEQY
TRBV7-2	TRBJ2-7	ASSLGTGSYEQY
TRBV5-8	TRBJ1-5	ASSQGQGNQPQH
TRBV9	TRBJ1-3	ASSVPATPFSGNTIY
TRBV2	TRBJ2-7	ASLLGLAGVFYEQY
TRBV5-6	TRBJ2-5	ASSLDLRLAVNQETQY
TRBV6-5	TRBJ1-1	ASRQGNTRNTEAF
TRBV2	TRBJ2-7	ASSVHRGRSSYEQY
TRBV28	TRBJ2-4	ATLRVNIQY
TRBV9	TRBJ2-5	ASSVRLGETQY
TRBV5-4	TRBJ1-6	ASRGGLTNSPLH
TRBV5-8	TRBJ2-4	ASSEEGGAVDIQY